This T cell receptor (beta chain) derives from a study of blood T cell repertoires in COVID-19. Study-level information: T cells, B-cell-depleted T cells, or PBMCs provided the cDNA or gDNA that served as material.

Only one count was recorded for this clone. V gave up 2 bases and J gave up 4 bases, with 9 bases separating them. The CDR3 totals 14 residues. CDR1 is MNHEY and CDR2 is SVGEGT in the germline V gene. Original data processing: Scientists estimated how many nucleated cells there were by amplifying reference gene primers. Clones were sequenced by immunoSEQ multiplex PCR, and TCRdb holds only the in-frame ones, with some missing. The D gene and trimming were derived from the DNA, and the V and J assignments and clone size from that table. This table has about 220,000 clones, more than 75% appearing once.

This receptor was taken from a human donor in a cohort sampled during active COVID-19. The genes are TRBV6-2 or TRBV6-3 and TRBJ1-5; D call uncertain. Sequenced material: peripheral blood. CDR3 bases: TGTGCCAGCAGTTACATTGCCGAGAATCAGCCCCAGCATTTT. Translation: CASSYIAENQPQHF.